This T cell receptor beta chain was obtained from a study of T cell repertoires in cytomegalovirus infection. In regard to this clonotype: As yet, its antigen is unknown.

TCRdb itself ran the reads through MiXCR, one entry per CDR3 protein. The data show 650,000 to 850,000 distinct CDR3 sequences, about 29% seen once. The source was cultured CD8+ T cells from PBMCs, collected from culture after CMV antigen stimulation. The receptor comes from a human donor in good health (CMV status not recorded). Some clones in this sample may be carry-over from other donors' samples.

This chain's CDR3 is CASSPTNSGANVLTF. The DNA of the CDR3 is TGTGCCAGCTCACCTACTAACTCTGGGGCCAACGTCCTGACTTTC. The genes are TRBV18 and TRBJ2-6; the D is unclear. With 3 bases removed from V and 0 bases from J, the gap between germline ends came to 6 bases. CDR1 and CDR2 from the germline V gene are KGHSH and LQKENI. The CDR3 extends over 15 amino acids.